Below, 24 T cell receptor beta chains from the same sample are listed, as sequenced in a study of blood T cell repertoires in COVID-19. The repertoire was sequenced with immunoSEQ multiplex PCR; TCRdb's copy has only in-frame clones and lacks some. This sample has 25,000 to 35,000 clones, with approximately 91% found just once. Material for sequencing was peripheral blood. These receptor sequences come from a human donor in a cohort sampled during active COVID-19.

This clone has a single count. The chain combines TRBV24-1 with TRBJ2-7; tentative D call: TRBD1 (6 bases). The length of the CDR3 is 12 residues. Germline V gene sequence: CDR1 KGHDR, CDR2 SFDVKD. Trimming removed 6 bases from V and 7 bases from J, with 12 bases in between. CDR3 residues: CATSPGVGEQYF. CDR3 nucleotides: TGTGCCACCAGTCCAGGGGTGGGGGAGCAGTACTTC.

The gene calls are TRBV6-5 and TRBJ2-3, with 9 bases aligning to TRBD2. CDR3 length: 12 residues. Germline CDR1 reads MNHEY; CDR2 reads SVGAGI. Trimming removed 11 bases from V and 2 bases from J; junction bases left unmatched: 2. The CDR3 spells CACGRVTDTQYF. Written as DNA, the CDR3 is TGTGCCTGCGGGAGGGTCACAGATACGCAGTATTTT.

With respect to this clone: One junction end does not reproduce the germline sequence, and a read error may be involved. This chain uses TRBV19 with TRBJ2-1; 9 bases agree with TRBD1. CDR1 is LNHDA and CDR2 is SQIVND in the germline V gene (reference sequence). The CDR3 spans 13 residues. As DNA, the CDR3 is TGTGCCAGTAGTATAGATCGGGGGGACAGGGTACTCTTC. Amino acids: CASSIDRGDRVLF.

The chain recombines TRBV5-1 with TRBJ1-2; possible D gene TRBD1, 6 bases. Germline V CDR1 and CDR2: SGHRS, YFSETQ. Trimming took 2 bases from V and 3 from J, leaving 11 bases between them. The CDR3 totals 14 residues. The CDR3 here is CASSLQGADYGYTF. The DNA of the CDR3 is TGCGCCAGCAGCTTACAGGGTGCAGACTATGGCTACACCTTC.

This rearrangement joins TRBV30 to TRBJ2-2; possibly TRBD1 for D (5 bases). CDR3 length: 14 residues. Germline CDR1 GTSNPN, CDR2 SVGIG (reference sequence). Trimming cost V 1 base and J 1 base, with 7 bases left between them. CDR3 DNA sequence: TGTGCCTGGAGTGGTCAGGGGAACACCGGGGAGCTGTTTTTT. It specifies CAWSGQGNTGELFF.

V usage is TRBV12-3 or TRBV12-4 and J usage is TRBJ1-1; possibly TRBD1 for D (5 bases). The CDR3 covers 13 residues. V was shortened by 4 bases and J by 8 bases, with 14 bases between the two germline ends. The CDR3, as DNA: TGTGCCAGCAGTTCGGCGAGGCACAGGGAAGCTTTCTTT. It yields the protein CASSSARHREAFF.

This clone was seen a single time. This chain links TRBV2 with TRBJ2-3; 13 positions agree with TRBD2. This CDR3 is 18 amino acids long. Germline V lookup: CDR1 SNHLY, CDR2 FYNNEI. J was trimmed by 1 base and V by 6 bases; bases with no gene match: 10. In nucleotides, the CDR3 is TGTGCCAGCAGAGAAAACCCCGGGACTAGCGGGGGCACAGATACGCAGTATTTT. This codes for CASRENPGTSGGTDTQYF.

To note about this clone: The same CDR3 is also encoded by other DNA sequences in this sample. The CDR3 nucleotides read TGCGCCAGCAGCTTAACAGACAACACTGAAGCTTTCTTT. Translating gives CASSLTDNTEAFF. The rearrangement joins TRBV5-1 to TRBJ1-1; D unresolved. Germline V gene data show CDR1 as SGHRS and CDR2 as YFSETQ. V was cut by 2 bases and J by 2 bases, with 7 bases left in between. The CDR3 is 13 amino acids.

The CDR3: CASSLSRVNEQFF. CDR3 bases: TGCGCCAGCAGCTTGTCCAGGGTAAATGAGCAGTTCTTC. This chain joins TRBV5-1 and TRBJ2-1; possible D gene TRBD1, 5 bases. V lost 1 base and J 7 bases, leaving 9 bases between the germline ends. Looked up from germline, CDR1 is SGHRS and CDR2 is YFSETQ. The CDR3 spans 13 residues.

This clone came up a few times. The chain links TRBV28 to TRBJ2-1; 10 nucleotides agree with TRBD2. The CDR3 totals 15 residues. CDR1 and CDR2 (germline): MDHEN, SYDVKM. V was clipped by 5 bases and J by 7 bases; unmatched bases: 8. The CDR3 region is CASSRAGGVVNEQFF. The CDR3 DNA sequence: TGTGCCAGCAGTCGAGCGGGAGGGGTTGTAAATGAGCAGTTCTTC.

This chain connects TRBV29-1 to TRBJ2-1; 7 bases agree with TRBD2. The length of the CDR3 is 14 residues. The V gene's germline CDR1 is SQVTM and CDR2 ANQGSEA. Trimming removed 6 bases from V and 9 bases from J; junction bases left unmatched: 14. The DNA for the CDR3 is TGCAGCGTCCGAACGACTCGACTAGCCAGTGAGCAGTTCTTC. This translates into CSVRTTRLASEQFF.

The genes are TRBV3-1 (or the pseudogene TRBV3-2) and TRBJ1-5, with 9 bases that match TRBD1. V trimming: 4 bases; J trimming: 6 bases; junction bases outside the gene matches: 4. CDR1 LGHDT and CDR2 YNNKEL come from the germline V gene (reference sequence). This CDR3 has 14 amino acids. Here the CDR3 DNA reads TGTGCCAGCAGCCGTACAGGGGGCGGTCAGCCCCAGCATTTT. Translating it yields CASSRTGGGQPQHF.

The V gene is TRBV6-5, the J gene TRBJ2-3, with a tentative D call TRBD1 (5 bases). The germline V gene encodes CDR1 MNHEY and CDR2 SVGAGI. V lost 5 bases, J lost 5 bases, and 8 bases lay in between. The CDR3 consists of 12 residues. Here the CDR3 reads CASSNQGDTQYF. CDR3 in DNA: TGTGCCAGCAGTAATCAGGGAGATACGCAGTATTTT.

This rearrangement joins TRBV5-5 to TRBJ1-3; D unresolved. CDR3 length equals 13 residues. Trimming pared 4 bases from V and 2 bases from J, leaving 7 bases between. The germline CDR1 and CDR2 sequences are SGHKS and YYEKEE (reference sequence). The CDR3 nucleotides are TGTGCCAGCAGCAGCTTAACTGGAAACACCATATATTTT. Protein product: CASSSLTGNTIYF.

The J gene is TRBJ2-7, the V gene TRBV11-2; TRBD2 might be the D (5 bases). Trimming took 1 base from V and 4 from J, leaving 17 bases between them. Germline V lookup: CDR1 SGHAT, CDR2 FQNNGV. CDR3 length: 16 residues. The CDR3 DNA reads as TGTGCCAGCAGCTTAGTAGTAGGTAGCGCTGATTACGAGCAGTACTTC. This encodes CASSLVVGSADYEQYF.

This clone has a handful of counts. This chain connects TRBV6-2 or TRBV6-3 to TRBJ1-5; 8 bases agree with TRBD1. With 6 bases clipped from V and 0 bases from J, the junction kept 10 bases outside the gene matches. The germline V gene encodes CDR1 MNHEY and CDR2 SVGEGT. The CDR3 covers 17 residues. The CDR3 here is CASSHGQGLYSNQPQHF. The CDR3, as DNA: TGTGCCAGCAGCCACGGACAGGGCCTTTATAGCAATCAGCCCCAGCATTTT.

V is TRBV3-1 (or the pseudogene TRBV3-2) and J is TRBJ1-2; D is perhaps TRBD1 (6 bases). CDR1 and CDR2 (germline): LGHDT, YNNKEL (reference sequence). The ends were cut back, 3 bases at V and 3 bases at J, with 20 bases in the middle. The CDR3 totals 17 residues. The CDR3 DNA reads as TGTGCCAGCAGCCAGGGGGCGGGCAGGGCTGTACACTATGGCTACACCTTC. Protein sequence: CASSQGAGRAVHYGYTF.

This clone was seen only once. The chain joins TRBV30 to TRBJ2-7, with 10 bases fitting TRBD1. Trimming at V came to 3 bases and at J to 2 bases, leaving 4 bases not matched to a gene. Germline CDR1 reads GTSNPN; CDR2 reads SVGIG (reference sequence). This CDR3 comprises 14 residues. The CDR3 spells CAWRGGTGAYEQYF. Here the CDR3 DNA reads TGTGCCTGGAGGGGAGGGACAGGGGCCTACGAGCAGTACTTC.

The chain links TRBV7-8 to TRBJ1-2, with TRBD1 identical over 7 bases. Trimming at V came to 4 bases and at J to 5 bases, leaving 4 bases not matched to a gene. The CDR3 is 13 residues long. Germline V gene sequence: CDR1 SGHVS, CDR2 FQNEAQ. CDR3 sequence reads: CASSSRQGYGYTF. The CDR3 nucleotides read TGTGCCAGCAGCTCCAGACAGGGTTATGGCTACACCTTC.

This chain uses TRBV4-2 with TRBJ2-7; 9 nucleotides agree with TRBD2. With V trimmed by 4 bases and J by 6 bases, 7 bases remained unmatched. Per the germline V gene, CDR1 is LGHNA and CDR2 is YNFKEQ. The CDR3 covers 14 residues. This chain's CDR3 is CASSRGLATGEQYF. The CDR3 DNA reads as TGTGCCAGCAGCCGGGGACTAGCTACGGGCGAGCAGTACTTC.

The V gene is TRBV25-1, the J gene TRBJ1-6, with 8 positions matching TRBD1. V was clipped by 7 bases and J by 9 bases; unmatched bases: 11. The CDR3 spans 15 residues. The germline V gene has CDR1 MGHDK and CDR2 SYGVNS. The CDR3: CASKGPGQDGSPLHF. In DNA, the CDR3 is TGTGCCAGCAAGGGCCCGGGACAGGATGGTTCACCCCTCCACTTT.

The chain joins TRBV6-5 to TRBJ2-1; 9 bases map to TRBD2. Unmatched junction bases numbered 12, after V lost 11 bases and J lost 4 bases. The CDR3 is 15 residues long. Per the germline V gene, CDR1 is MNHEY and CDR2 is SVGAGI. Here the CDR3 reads CAASPGLAGYNEQFF. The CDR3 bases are TGTGCCGCTTCCCCTGGGCTAGCGGGATACAATGAGCAGTTCTTC.

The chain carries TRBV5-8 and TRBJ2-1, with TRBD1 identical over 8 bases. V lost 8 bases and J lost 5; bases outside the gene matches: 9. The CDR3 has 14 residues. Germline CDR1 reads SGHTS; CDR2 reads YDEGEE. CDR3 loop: CARPTGAADNEQFF. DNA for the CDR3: TGTGCCAGACCGACAGGGGCAGCGGACAATGAGCAGTTCTTC. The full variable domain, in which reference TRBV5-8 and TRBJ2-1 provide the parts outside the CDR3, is EAGVTQSPTHLIKTRGQQATLRCSPISGHTSVYWYQQALGLGLQFLLWYDEGEERNRGNFPPRFSGRQFPNYSSELNVNALELEDSALYLCARPTGAADNEQFFGPGTRLTVL.

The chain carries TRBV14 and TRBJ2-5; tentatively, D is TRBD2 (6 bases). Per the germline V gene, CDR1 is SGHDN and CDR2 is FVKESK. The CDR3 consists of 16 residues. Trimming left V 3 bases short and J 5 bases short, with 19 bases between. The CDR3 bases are TGTGCCAGCAGCCAGGATTCTGCGGGGTTTGGGGAGACCCAGTACTTC. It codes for CASSQDSAGFGETQYF.